This is a list of T cell receptor beta chains from one sample in a study of CD8 T cells in Susac syndrome. TCRdb analysed the immunoSEQ multiplex PCR reads with MiXCR anew, one entry per CDR3 protein. The table records more than 150,000 distinct CDR3 sequences, around 95% of them present only once. Input material: CD8+ T cells from PBMCs. The receptors shown here come from a human donor with multiple sclerosis. Both conserved end residues are part of each CDR3. A D gene is named only where the DNA matches it firmly. Clone size appears in some rows only: once, few, many, or a class for an expanded clone.

j_call	v_call	d_call	clone_size	cdr3_length	cdr3_nt	cdr3_aa
TRBJ1-6	TRBV3-1	.	.	17	TGTGCCAGCAGCCCAGCGACAGTCTACTCCTATAATTCACCCCTCCACTTT	CASSPATVYSYNSPLHF
TRBJ1-1	TRBV29-1	TRBD1	.	13	TGCAGCGTCAACACAGGGGTCAACACTGAAGCTTTCTTT	CSVNTGVNTEAFF
TRBJ2-1	TRBV29-1	.	.	14	TGCAGCGTTGTTATGGGGGGTGCCTACAATGAGCAGTTCTTC	CSVVMGGAYNEQFF
TRBJ1-1	TRBV20-1	.	.	13	TGCAGTGCTAGATCGGAAGTGAACACTGAAGCTTTCTTT	CSARSEVNTEAFF
TRBJ2-5	TRBV13	.	.	15	TGTGCCAGCAGCTCCATGGGGGAGACCCAAGAGACCCAGTACTTC	CASSSMGETQETQYF
TRBJ1-6	TRBV3-1	.	.	15	TGTGCCAGCAGCCACGTTCCGGGGGATAATTCACCCCTCCACTTT	CASSHVPGDNSPLHF
TRBJ1-2	TRBV27	TRBD1	once	15	TGTGCCAGCAGTCCGTCGACAGGGGATATTTATGGCTACACCTTC	CASSPSTGDIYGYTF
TRBJ2-6	TRBV5-1	.	.	17	TGCGCCAGCAGCTTGGATGGTAGACGCTCTGGGGCCAACGTCCTGACTTTC	CASSLDGRRSGANVLTF
TRBJ2-5	TRBV3-1	.	once	15	TGTGCCAGCAGCCCGGGGGCGGGGCCAAGGGAGACCCAGTACTTC	CASSPGAGPRETQYF
TRBJ1-2	TRBV24-1	.	.	17	TGTGCCACCAATTTTGGGTCACCACCCGTAAGAGCTTATGGCTACACCTTC	CATNFGSPPVRAYGYTF
TRBJ1-1	TRBV23-1	.	.	15	TGCGCCAGCTGCCACTATCCCCCAGAGAACACTGAAGCTTTCTTT	CASCHYPPENTEAFF
TRBJ1-1	TRBV20-1	.	.	15	TGCAGTGCTAGAGATCACAAGACAATGAACACTGAAGCTTTCTTT	CSARDHKTMNTEAFF
TRBJ1-1	TRBV15	.	.	18	TGTGCCACCAGCAGTGAACTGCCCTTGTCAGGGTGGAACACTGAAGCTTTCTTT	CATSSELPLSGWNTEAFF
TRBJ1-1	TRBV12-5	.	.	14	TGTGCTAGTGGTTTGGGGACCCCCCCGGGGGAAGCTTTCTTT	CASGLGTPPGEAFF
TRBJ2-7	TRBV7-9	.	.	14	TGTGCCAGCACCCCTACAGGGAACTCCTACGAGCAGTACTTC	CASTPTGNSYEQYF
TRBJ2-7	TRBV7-9	TRBD2	.	14	TGTGCCAGCAGCTTAATGGGACTAGATTACGAGCAGTACTTC	CASSLMGLDYEQYF
TRBJ2-5	TRBV6-2/TRBV6-3	.	.	18	TGTGCCAGCAGTTACTCGACGAGCCATGACCGGGACTCGGAGACCCAGTACTTC	CASSYSTSHDRDSETQYF
TRBJ2-3	TRBV29-1	.	.	14	TGCAGCGTTGACTGGGTTCTGGGGACAGATACGCAGTATTTT	CSVDWVLGTDTQYF
TRBJ2-3	TRBV7-9	.	.	14	TGTGCCAGCAGCTGGGGGCTACGCACAGATACGCAGTATTTT	CASSWGLRTDTQYF
TRBJ1-2	TRBV29-1	.	.	14	TGCAGCGTTGAAGATCCAGGGGTCATATATGGCTACACCTTC	CSVEDPGVIYGYTF
TRBJ2-7	TRBV14	.	.	13	TGTGCCAGCAGCCAAGATCACAGCTACGAGCAGTACTTC	CASSQDHSYEQYF
TRBJ2-2	TRBV29-1	TRBD1	once	13	TGCAGCGTCGCGACAGGGGGTCCCGGGGAGCTGTTTTTT	CSVATGGPGELFF
TRBJ2-7	TRBV29-1	TRBD1	.	13	TGCAGCGTTGACGAGGGGGCAGGCTACGAGCAGTACTTC	CSVDEGAGYEQYF
TRBJ1-1	TRBV27	.	.	14	TGTGCCAGCAAAACCATAGGCTCGGGCACTGAAGCTTTCTTT	CASKTIGSGTEAFF
TRBJ1-5	TRBV20-1	.	.	15	TGCAGTGCTCCTCTATCAGATTCCAACAATCAGCCCCAGCATTTT	CSAPLSDSNNQPQHF
TRBJ1-1	TRBV20-1	TRBD1	.	16	TGCAGTGCTAAGTGGGACAGGGTTTTCATGAACACTGAAGCTTTCTTT	CSAKWDRVFMNTEAFF
TRBJ1-2	TRBV6-1	TRBD1	.	16	TGTGCCAGCAGTCCCGGGACAGATCCTTCTAACTATGGCTACACCTTC	CASSPGTDPSNYGYTF
TRBJ1-1	TRBV12-3/TRBV12-4	.	.	13	TGTGCCAGCAGATCCGGGACGAAGGTTGAAGCTTTCTTT	CASRSGTKVEAFF
TRBJ2-1	TRBV29-1	.	.	14	TGCAGCGTTGAACAGGGGGGGACCTACAATGAGCAGTTCTTC	CSVEQGGTYNEQFF
TRBJ2-5	TRBV20-1	TRBD1	.	13	TGCAGTGCTATGACAGGGTTGGGAGAGACCCAGTACTTC	CSAMTGLGETQYF
TRBJ2-1	TRBV12-3/TRBV12-4	.	.	15	TGTGCCAGCAGACCCCGGGACGGTCCCTACAATGAGCAGTTCTTC	CASRPRDGPYNEQFF
TRBJ2-3	TRBV27	.	.	12	TGTGCCAGCAGGTCCTGGTTAGATACGCAGTATTTT	CASRSWLDTQYF
TRBJ2-1	TRBV29-1	TRBD1	once	14	TGCAGCGTCCTGGACAGGGTAAATGTCAATGAGCAGTTCTTC	CSVLDRVNVNEQFF
TRBJ1-5	TRBV13	.	.	15	TGTGCCAGCGGAATAACAGGTACGGGCAATCAGCCCCAGCATTTT	CASGITGTGNQPQHF
TRBJ1-6	TRBV9	.	.	14	TGTGCCAGCACCCAGTCGCGCGGTAATTCACCCCTCCACTTT	CASTQSRGNSPLHF
TRBJ2-2	TRBV30	.	.	14	TGTGCCTGGACCCCGGGTCCAGCATTCGGGGAGCTGTTTTTT	CAWTPGPAFGELFF